A selection of T cell receptor beta chains follows, all from one sample in a study of T cell clonotyping in hematopoietic cell transplantation. Profiling relied on immunoSEQ multiplex PCR, and the TCRdb table lists in-frame clones only, not all of them. The sample has about 41,000 clones, about 96% seen once. Sequenced sample: peripheral blood mononuclear cells. These receptors came from a man aged 25 to 45 in good health. Some clones in this sample may be carry-over from other donors' samples. Each CDR3 is given with its conserved first and last residue. A D gene is named only where the DNA matches it firmly. Rows give clone size only sometimes, using once, few, many, or a class for an expanded clone.

TRBV7-3,once,TRBJ2-2,15,NA,TGTGCCAGCAGCTTAATTGTATCAGGCGCCGGGGAGCTGTTTTTT,CASSLIVSGAGELFF
TRBV5-1,NA,TRBJ1-1,11,NA,TGCGCCAGCAGCGTGAACACTGAAGCTTTCTTT,CASSVNTEAFF
TRBV9,NA,TRBJ2-1,17,NA,TGTGCCAGCAGCGCCCCCATGACAGGCCCGCCCTACAATGAGCAGTTCTTC,CASSAPMTGPPYNEQFF
TRBV5-5,NA,TRBJ2-7,14,TRBD2,TGTGCCAGCAGCCGGACTAGCGGAGGCTACGAGCAGTACTTC,CASSRTSGGYEQYF
TRBV10-2,NA,TRBJ2-1,15,TRBD2,TGCGCCAGCAAGTTTAGCGGGGACCCCTACAATGAGCAGTTCTTC,CASKFSGDPYNEQFF
TRBV4-3,few,TRBJ2-1,16,TRBD2,TGCGCCAGCAGGTACTCAGCGGGAGGTTCCTACAATGAGCAGTTCTTC,CASRYSAGGSYNEQFF
TRBV7-9,NA,TRBJ2-7,15,TRBD1,TGTGCCAGCAGCCCTTTACAGGGGGCGGTCAACGAGCAGTACTTC,CASSPLQGAVNEQYF
TRBV6-4,NA,TRBJ1-1,13,NA,TGTGCCAGCAGCCAAAGCCACGAGGGCGAGGCTTTCTTT,CASSQSHEGEAFF
TRBV4-1,few,TRBJ2-1,16,NA,TGCGCCAGCAGCCATGTGGGAAGGGACCCAGACAATGAGCAGTTCTTC,CASSHVGRDPDNEQFF
TRBV6-6,NA,TRBJ2-4,12,NA,TGTGCCAGCAGTCCTGCGGGAAACATTCAGTACTTC,CASSPAGNIQYF
TRBV7-3,NA,TRBJ2-5,13,NA,TGTGCCAGCAGCTTCAACAGGGAAGAGACCCAGTACTTC,CASSFNREETQYF
TRBV10-2,NA,TRBJ2-7,16,NA,TGCGCCAGCAGTGAGAATGGGGCCCATCCCCCCTACGAGCAGTACTTC,CASSENGAHPPYEQYF
TRBV9,NA,TRBJ1-3,14,NA,TGTGCCAGCAGCGTACAGAATTCTGGAAACACCATATATTTT,CASSVQNSGNTIYF
TRBV6-1,NA,TRBJ1-1,17,TRBD1,TGTGCCAGCAGTGAAGTTTTGACAGGGAGGGGGAACACTGAAGCTTTCTTT,CASSEVLTGRGNTEAFF
TRBV4-1,NA,TRBJ1-1,15,NA,TGCGCCAGCAGCAAGGTCGGCAGGAGAAAGACTGAAGCTTTCTTT,CASSKVGRRKTEAFF
TRBV20-1,NA,TRBJ1-2,10,NA,TGCAGTCAGGGGAACTATGGCTACACCTTC,CSQGNYGYTF
TRBV7-8,NA,TRBJ2-5,15,TRBD2,TGTGCCAGCAGCTTAAGACGGGAGGACCAAGAGACCCAGTACTTC,CASSLRREDQETQYF
TRBV5-1,NA,TRBJ2-1,13,NA,TGCGCCAGCAGCTTGGGCAGAGACAATGAGCAGTTCTTC,CASSLGRDNEQFF
TRBV5-1,NA,TRBJ1-3,17,NA,TGCGCCAGCAGCTTGGTTGTCAGGGCGGACTCTGGAAACACCATATATTTT,CASSLVVRADSGNTIYF
TRBV30,NA,TRBJ2-5,15,NA,TGTGCCTGGAGTGTCTTGGGACTCCCGGGGGAGACCCAGTACTTC,CAWSVLGLPGETQYF
TRBV5-4,NA,TRBJ2-5,13,NA,TGTGCCAGCAGCCCAGGGTACCAAGAGACCCAGTACTTC,CASSPGYQETQYF
TRBV29-1,NA,TRBJ1-5,13,TRBD1,TGCAGCGGTGGACAGGGGGGCAATCAGCCCCAGCATTTT,CSGGQGGNQPQHF
TRBV30,NA,TRBJ2-7,14,NA,TGTGCCTGGAGTGTACTCGGCGGCTACTACGAGCAGTACTTC,CAWSVLGGYYEQYF
TRBV7-8,NA,TRBJ2-5,16,NA,TGTGCCAGCAGCCCAAGAGGGGGGGCGGGACAAGAGACCCAGTACTTC,CASSPRGGAGQETQYF
TRBV7-9,NA,TRBJ2-3,15,NA,TGTGCCAGCCCCCCGGCTGGGTGGGGCACAGATACGCAGTATTTT,CASPPAGWGTDTQYF
TRBV7-9,NA,TRBJ2-7,14,TRBD1,TGTGCCAGCAGCTCGGACAGGGTCGGCTACGAGCAGTACTTC,CASSSDRVGYEQYF
TRBV5-4,NA,TRBJ2-7,14,TRBD1,TGTGCCAGCAGCCAGACAGGGGGCAGCTACGAGCAGTACTTC,CASSQTGGSYEQYF
TRBV6-5,NA,TRBJ1-2,13,NA,TGTGCCAGCAGTTCGGCGATGGCAGAGAACTACACCTTC,CASSSAMAENYTF
TRBV19,NA,TRBJ2-5,15,NA,TGTGCCAGTAGTACCCTGTTAACAGGGAGGGAGACCCAGTACTTC,CASSTLLTGRETQYF
TRBV6-5,NA,TRBJ1-4,14,NA,TGTGCCAGCAGTCTATCTCGCGGGCGGGGAAAACTGTTTTTT,CASSLSRGRGKLFF
TRBV6-5,NA,TRBJ2-7,12,NA,TGTGCCACAGGGGCGGGCTCCTACGAGCAGTACTTC,CATGAGSYEQYF
TRBV9,NA,TRBJ1-2,17,TRBD1,TGTGCCAGCAGCGGATCCGCGACAGGGACGGAGAACTATGGCTACACCTTC,CASSGSATGTENYGYTF
TRBV7-3,NA,TRBJ2-7,13,TRBD2,TGTGCCAGCAGCTTCGGGGGGGGCTACGAGCAGTACTTC,CASSFGGGYEQYF
TRBV5-1,NA,TRBJ1-4,18,NA,TGCGCCAGCAGCTTGGGACAGGCGCCTGGAGTGCTGGGTGAAAAACTGTTTTTT,CASSLGQAPGVLGEKLFF
TRBV10-1,NA,TRBJ2-2,14,NA,TGCGCCAGCAGGGAGGGTGCGGGCACCGGGGAGCTGTTTTTT,CASREGAGTGELFF
TRBV27,NA,TRBJ2-7,12,TRBD1,TGTGCCAGCAGGACAGGGACCTACGAGCAGTACTTC,CASRTGTYEQYF
TRBV6-5,NA,TRBJ2-1,16,NA,TGTGCCAGCAGTTACTCGTCGGGAGTAGGGTACAATGAGCAGTTCTTC,CASSYSSGVGYNEQFF